The clone carrying this T cell receptor (beta chain) was detected once. This record belongs to a study of tumor T cells in aggressive B-cell lymphoma. TCRdb's table, derived via immunoSEQ multiplex PCR, lists solely in-frame clones and lacks some. The sample records some 2,900 clones, about 90% being singletons. Looked up from germline, CDR1 is SGHTA and CDR2 is FQGTGA. The V gene lost 2 bases and the J gene lost 5 bases, with 16 bases spanning the gap. This CDR3 spans 15 amino acids. V is TRBV7-3 and J is TRBJ2-7; maybe TRBD2 (5 bases). The receptor was derived from an adult with diffuse large B cell lymphoma. Sequenced material: tumor tissue. The CDR3 reads CASSLGPGSLNEQYF. The CDR3 DNA reads as TGTGCCAGCAGCTTAGGTCCGGGAAGTTTGAACGAGCAGTACTTC.